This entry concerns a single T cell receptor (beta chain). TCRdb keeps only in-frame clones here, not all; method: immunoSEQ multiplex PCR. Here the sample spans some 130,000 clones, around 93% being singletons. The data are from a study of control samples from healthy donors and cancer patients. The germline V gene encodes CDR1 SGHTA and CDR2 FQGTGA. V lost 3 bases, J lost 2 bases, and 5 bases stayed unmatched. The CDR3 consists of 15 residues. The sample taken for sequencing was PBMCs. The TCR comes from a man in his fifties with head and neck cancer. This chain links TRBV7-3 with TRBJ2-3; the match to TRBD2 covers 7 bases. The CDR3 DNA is TGTGCCAGCAGCTTGTGGGGAGGGCCCACAGATACGCAGTATTTT. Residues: CASSLWGGPTDTQYF.